Below, 2 T cell receptor beta chains from the same sample are listed, as sequenced in a study of technical replicates of blood from several donors. Sequencing was performed with immunoSEQ multiplex PCR; in TCRdb, only in-frame clones are kept and a portion is missing. The repertoire includes some 76,000 clones, under 95% of them detected once, and under 0.5% sits in the top ten. Material: T cells isolated from PBMCs. These TCRs come from a human donor in good health.

The chain recombines TRBV19 with TRBJ2-7; possible D gene TRBD1, 5 bases. The CDR3 is 14 residues long. The germline CDR1 and CDR2 sequences are LNHDA and SQIVND (reference sequence). V was clipped by 3 bases and J by 0 bases, with 9 bases between them. The CDR3 here is CASSMGRRSYEQYF. The CDR3 DNA follows: TGTGCCAGTAGTATGGGGCGCCGCTCCTACGAGCAGTACTTC.

This clone is a singleton in its sample. The rearrangement joins TRBV29-1 to TRBJ1-1, with 8 positions matching TRBD1. V lost 7 bases to trimming and J lost 1 base; unmatched junction nucleotides: 5. Germline V lookup: CDR1 SQVTM, CDR2 ANQGSEA. This CDR3 comprises 13 residues. The CDR3 DNA follows: TGCAGCGATGACAGGGGCGAGAACACTGAAGCTTTCTTT. This gives the protein CSDDRGENTEAFF.